One sample yielded the 2 T cell receptor beta chains listed below, sequenced in a study of cytomegalovirus exposure and HLA in healthy donors (dated by TCRdb to about 2017). Libraries were prepared through the immunoSEQ multiplex PCR assay. For the multiplex PCR, a mixture combining 60 forward primers for TCR Vbeta segments and 13 reverse primers for TCR Jbeta segments was used. TCRdb retrieved this table from immuneACCESS and kept in-frame rearrangements only. Not all clones are present; in checked studies, unresolved V genes account for under half, and no reason is known for the remainder. Counted in this sample were some 150,000 clones; 70% to 85% of them appeared once. About 4.6% of the sample lies in the top ten. Material for sequencing was PBMCs. The receptors come from a man in his forties in good health and CMV-seronegative.

The J gene is TRBJ2-5, the V gene TRBV28; 10 positions agree with TRBD1. The J call is in doubt because the DNA end fits TRBJ2-7 better. The CDR3 extends over 13 amino acids. CDR1 is MDHEN, CDR2 SYDVKM, per germline. CDR3 nucleotides: TGTGCCAGCGCCGGGACAGGGGTTTACGAGCAGTACTTC. This encodes CASAGTGVYEQYF.

This chain connects TRBV4-2 to TRBJ1-2, with TRBD1 identical over 7 bases. The CDR3 loop spans 16 amino acids. V lost 0 bases to trimming and J lost 6 bases; unmatched junction nucleotides: 10. CDR1 is LGHNA and CDR2 is YNFKEQ in the germline V gene. CDR3 nucleotide sequence: TGTGCCAGCAGCCAAGATCAGGGCAGGGGGATGGATGGCTACACCTTC. Its protein product is CASSQDQGRGMDGYTF.